The 24 T cell receptor beta chains in this list originate from one sample, sequenced in a study of blood T cells in healthy people across ages. For the second PCR, which ran for about 7 to 12 cycles, a sample-barcoded 5' primer and a J-beta primer mix were used. MiXCR, run by TCRdb on the 5' RACE reads, gives a single entry per CDR3 protein. There are some 1.4 million distinct CDR3 sequences in the sample; 42% occur only once, and 7.9% lies in the top ten. Sequencing input: blood. The source is a woman under 30 in good health.

V usage is TRBV20-1 and J usage is TRBJ2-4; a weak D match, TRBD2 (7 bases). Trimming took 3 bases from V and 7 from J, leaving 16 bases between them. The CDR3 totals 14 residues. Per the germline V gene, CDR1 is DFQATT and CDR2 is SNEGSKA (reference sequence). CDR3 residues: CSASGGRVPNIQYF. CDR3 coding DNA: TGCAGTGCTAGCGGGGGGCGGGTTCCGAACATTCAGTACTTC.

Only a few counts were recorded for this clonotype. CDR3 protein: CATAEGAISLQETQYF. For the CDR3, the DNA is TGCGCCACCGCAGAGGGGGCTATCTCACTGCAAGAGACCCAGTACTTC. This chain joins TRBV5-1 and TRBJ2-5, with 7 nucleotides matching TRBD1. With V trimmed by 9 bases and J by 2 bases, 16 bases remained unmatched. The CDR3 sequence is 16 residues long. Germline assignment: CDR1 SGHRS and CDR2 YFSETQ.

The chain's CDR3 is CASSYSTLRQGNYGYTF. Here the CDR3 DNA reads TGTGCCAGCAGTTACTCGACTCTCCGACAGGGCAACTATGGCTACACCTTC. The V gene is TRBV6-5, the J gene TRBJ1-2; TRBD1 matches 7 bases. CDR3 length: 17 residues. Per germline, CDR1 MNHEY and CDR2 SVGAGI. With V trimmed by 0 bases and J by 2 bases, 9 bases remained unmatched.

The chain carries TRBV20-1 and TRBJ2-1; TRBD1 matches 8 bases. With 3 bases clipped from V and 4 bases from J, the junction kept 5 bases outside the gene matches. The CDR3 runs 14 residues. The V gene's germline CDR1 is DFQATT and CDR2 SNEGSKA (reference sequence). CDR3 nucleotide sequence: TGCAGTGCTAGTAGAGACAGGGGTTACAATGAGCAGTTCTTC. Its translation is CSASRDRGYNEQFF.

Only a few counts were recorded for this clonotype. The V call is TRBV4-2, the J call TRBJ2-5, with D perhaps given as TRBD1 or TRBD2 (5 bases each). Germline lookup yields CDR1 LGHNA and CDR2 YNFKEQ. The CDR3 sequence is 20 residues long. Trimming took off 0 bases at V and 3 bases at J, with 26 bases between the two ends. The CDR3 spells CASSQEIPFLERTPKETQYF. The CDR3, as DNA: TGTGCCAGCAGCCAAGAAATCCCCTTTTTGGAGCGGACACCAAAAGAGACCCAGTACTTC.

The chain employs TRBV5-1 and TRBJ2-5; D might be TRBD1 or TRBD2, each matching 5 bases. V was shortened by 8 bases and J by 0 bases, with 11 bases between the two germline ends. Germline CDR1 is SGHRS and CDR2 is YFSETQ. The CDR3 runs 13 residues. The CDR3 region has the DNA TGCGCCAGGTGGGACCCCCACCAAGAGACCCAGTACTTC. It translates to CARWDPHQETQYF.

The table lists this clonotype with a few counts. This rearrangement joins TRBV6-6 to TRBJ1-1; D gene ambiguous. The CDR3 has 11 amino acids. V was cut by 0 bases and J by 8 bases, with 4 bases left in between. CDR1 MNHNY and CDR2 SVGAGI come from the germline V gene (reference sequence). This CDR3 reads CASSYSGEAFF. The CDR3, as DNA: TGTGCCAGCAGTTACTCCGGGGAAGCTTTCTTT.

This clonotype was seen more than once but under ten times. The chain has TRBV29-1 and TRBJ2-2, with TRBD2 matching over 9 bases. This CDR3 comprises 15 residues. The J segment lost 6 bases and the V segment lost 6 bases, leaving 11 bases of the junction unmatched. Per germline, CDR1 SQVTM and CDR2 ANQGSEA. CDR3 residues: CSVEDSGRAPGELFF. CDR3 DNA sequence: TGCAGCGTCGAGGATAGCGGGAGAGCCCCCGGGGAGCTGTTTTTT.

The V gene is TRBV6-5, the J gene TRBJ2-5, with 7 bases aligning to TRBD1. V lost 2 bases, J lost 7 bases, and 13 bases stayed unmatched. Germline assignment: CDR1 MNHEY and CDR2 SVGAGI. The CDR3 is 16 amino acids. CDR3 nucleotide sequence: TGTGCCAGCAGTTACCCCGACAGGGACCCCATAGGGACCCAGTACTTC. Amino acids: CASSYPDRDPIGTQYF.

The chain uses TRBV6-2 or TRBV6-3 and TRBJ2-7; 10 bases fit TRBD1. The J call may be incorrect, as the DNA end agrees better with TRBJ2-5. Germline values: CDR1 MNHEY, CDR2 SVGEGT. The CDR3 sequence is 16 residues long. The CDR3 nucleotides read TGTGCCAGCAGTTTCCGACAGGGGGCTATAAGAGAGACCCAGTACTTC. Its translation is CASSFRQGAIRETQYF.

This clonotype has just a few counts. The chain has TRBV12-3 or TRBV12-4 and TRBJ2-6; no firm D call. Trimming took off 2 bases at V and 4 bases at J, with 6 bases between the two ends. The CDR3 runs 14 residues. The CDR3 bases are TGTGCCAGCAGTTTACAGTTGGGGGCCAACGTCCTGACTTTC. The encoded protein is CASSLQLGANVLTF.

The count of this clonotype is one. A junction end diverges from the germline sequence, so it may reflect a read error. The V call is TRBV4-1, the J call TRBJ2-1; D not resolved. Looked up from germline, CDR1 is MGHRA and CDR2 is YSYEKL. There are 15 residues in the CDR3. CDR3 DNA sequence: TGCGCCAGCAGCCGGCTAGTGGTCTCCTACACTGAGCAGTTCTTC. Translation: CASSRLVVSYTEQFF.

Turning to this clonotype: A much larger clone is a single base away; this may be a read error. This chain joins TRBV28 and TRBJ1-2; tentative D call: TRBD1 (6 bases). The CDR3 totals 15 residues. Germline V gene lookup returns CDR1 MDHEN and CDR2 SYDVKM. The CDR3 DNA sequence: TGTGCCAGCAGCTACAGAGACAACAGGGCCTATGACTACACCTTC. It codes for CASSYRDNRAYDYTF.

This clonotype was observed a single time. The genes are TRBV5-1 and TRBJ2-7, with a tentative D call TRBD1 (5 bases). From germline, CDR1 is SGHRS and CDR2 YFSETQ. Trimming took 5 bases from V and 0 from J, leaving 9 bases between them. The CDR3 runs to 13 residues. As DNA, the CDR3 is TGCGCCAGCAGAGCGACAGTCTCCTACGAGCAGTACTTC. Its translation is CASRATVSYEQYF.

The rearrangement joins TRBV12-3 or TRBV12-4 to TRBJ2-5; 7 bases are a match to TRBD2. V was pared by 5 bases and J by 4 bases, with 7 bases of the junction left unmatched. The CDR3 is 14 amino acids. The CDR3 DNA is TGTGCCAGCAGTAGCGGGGAACGAGGAGAGACCCAGTACTTC. This sequence encodes CASSSGERGETQYF.

The chain uses TRBV9 and TRBJ1-1, with a tentative D call TRBD1 (6 bases). The germline gives CDR1 SGDLS, CDR2 YYNGEE. CDR3 length: 16 residues. V lost 3 bases and J 1 base, leaving 16 bases between the germline ends. The CDR3 DNA follows: TGTGCCAGCAGCGCGTTACAGGGACGGCCGAACACTGAAGCTTTCTTT. Protein: CASSALQGRPNTEAFF.

This clonotype showed up just a few times. This chain joins TRBV28 and TRBJ2-2, with 8 bases fitting TRBD2. The germline V gene has CDR1 MDHEN and CDR2 SYDVKM. The V segment lost 8 bases and the J segment 6 bases; nucleotides outside the gene matches: 8. The CDR3 spans 14 residues. This CDR3 reads CASGTSMSAGELFF. In DNA form, the CDR3 reads TGTGCCAGCGGGACTAGTATGTCCGCCGGGGAGCTGTTTTTT.

This chain links TRBV9 with TRBJ2-7; possibly TRBD1 for D (5 bases). Trimming shortened V by 0 bases and J by 4 bases, and 17 bases separated the two germline ends. CDR1 and CDR2 (germline): SGDLS, YYNGEE. This CDR3 spans 16 amino acids. The CDR3 region is CASSVAVTGFFYEQYF. The CDR3 nucleotides are TGTGCCAGCAGCGTAGCCGTAACAGGTTTCTTTTACGAGCAGTACTTC.

V and J are TRBV20-1 and TRBJ2-7; TRBD2 aligns across 9 bases. V was clipped by 7 bases and J by 7 bases; unmatched bases: 11. Looked up from germline, CDR1 is DFQATT and CDR2 is SNEGSKA (reference sequence). The CDR3 extends over 13 amino acids. As DNA, the CDR3 is TGCAGTGGGTCTAGCGGGATGACGTGGGAGCAGTACTTC. This codes for CSGSSGMTWEQYF.

As regards this clonotype: Compared with germline, one end of the junction differs, possibly owing to a read error. The chain couples TRBV9 to TRBJ2-3; a possible D gene is TRBD1 (6 bases). The CDR3 totals 15 residues. Germline CDR1 SGDLS, CDR2 YYNGEE. The CDR3, as DNA: TGTGCCAGCACCGTAAGGGGGAGTAGCACAGATACGCAGTATTTT. Its translation: CASTVRGSSTDTQYF.

This clonotype appeared a few times. The V gene is TRBV27, the J gene TRBJ2-7; possible D gene TRBD1, 6 bases. Trimming left V 4 bases short and J 5 bases short, with 9 bases between. Germline V gives CDR1 MNHEY, CDR2 SMNVEV (reference sequence). There are 12 residues in the CDR3. In DNA, the CDR3 is TGTGCCAGCAGTTCAGGGGCGGACGAGCAGTACTTC. It encodes CASSSGADEQYF.

This clonotype was recorded a few times. The chain joins TRBV5-6 to TRBJ2-6; 11 nucleotides align to TRBD1. V dropped 3 bases and J dropped 4; count of bases not matched to a gene: 6. The germline CDR1 and CDR2 sequences are SGHDT and YYEEEE. The CDR3 totals 17 residues. This chain's CDR3 is CASSSDRGPNGANVLTF. CDR3 sequence (DNA): TGTGCCAGCAGCTCGGACAGGGGGCCGAACGGGGCCAACGTCCTGACTTTC.

The CDR3 nucleotides are TGCAGTGTCCTATCCGGTGACACCTCCTACGAGCAGTACTTC. Translating gives CSVLSGDTSYEQYF. J is TRBJ2-7 and V is TRBV20-1; D gene unclear. V lost 7 bases, J lost 0 bases, and 16 bases lay in between. The CDR3 runs to 14 residues. Germline loops: CDR1 DFQATT, CDR2 SNEGSKA (reference sequence).

Only a few counts were recorded for this clonotype. The chain uses TRBV6-1 and TRBJ2-1, with TRBD1 matching 8 bases. CDR1 is MNHNS and CDR2 is SASEGT in the germline V gene. The CDR3 has 15 residues. V gave up 1 base and J gave up 6 bases; unmatched junction bases: 5. This chain's CDR3 is CASSEVVGTGNEQFF. CDR3 nucleotide sequence: TGTGCCAGCAGTGAAGTTGTCGGGACAGGCAATGAGCAGTTCTTC.